The entry that follows covers one T cell receptor (beta chain) sequence. TCRdb keeps only in-frame clones here, not all; method: immunoSEQ multiplex PCR. The sample lists approximately 170,000 clones, under 90% occurring once. This sample is drawn from a study of blood T cell repertoires in COVID-19. Unmatched junction bases numbered 4, after V lost 1 base and J lost 4 bases. CDR3 length equals 14 residues. Germline values: CDR1 LGHDT, CDR2 YNNKEL (reference sequence). The TCR sequence derives from an elderly woman with active or convalescent COVID-19. Sequenced sample: peripheral blood. The chain has TRBV3-1 (or the pseudogene TRBV3-2) and TRBJ2-7; 7 bases agree with TRBD2. CDR3 protein: CASSQGASGYEQYF. Written as DNA, the CDR3 is TGTGCCAGCAGCCAAGGGGCTAGCGGTTACGAGCAGTACTTC.